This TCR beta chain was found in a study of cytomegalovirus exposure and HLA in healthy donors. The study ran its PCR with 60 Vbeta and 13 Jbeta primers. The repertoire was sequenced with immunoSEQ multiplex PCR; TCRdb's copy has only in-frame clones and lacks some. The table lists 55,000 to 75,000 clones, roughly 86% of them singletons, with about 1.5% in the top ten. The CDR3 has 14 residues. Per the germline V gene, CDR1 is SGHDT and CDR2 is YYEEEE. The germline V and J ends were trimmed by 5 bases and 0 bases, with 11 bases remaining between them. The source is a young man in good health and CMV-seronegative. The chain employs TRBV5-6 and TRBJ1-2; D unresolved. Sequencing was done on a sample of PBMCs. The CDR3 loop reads CASSFDRANYGYTF. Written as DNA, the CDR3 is TGTGCCAGCAGTTTTGATCGGGCTAACTATGGCTACACCTTC. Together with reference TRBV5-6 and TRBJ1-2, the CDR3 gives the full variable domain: DAGVTQSPTHLIKTRGQQVTLRCSPKSGHDTVSWYQQALGQGPQFIFQYYEEEERQRGNFPDRFSGHQFPNYSSELNVNALLLGDSALYLCASSFDRANYGYTFGSGTRLTVV.